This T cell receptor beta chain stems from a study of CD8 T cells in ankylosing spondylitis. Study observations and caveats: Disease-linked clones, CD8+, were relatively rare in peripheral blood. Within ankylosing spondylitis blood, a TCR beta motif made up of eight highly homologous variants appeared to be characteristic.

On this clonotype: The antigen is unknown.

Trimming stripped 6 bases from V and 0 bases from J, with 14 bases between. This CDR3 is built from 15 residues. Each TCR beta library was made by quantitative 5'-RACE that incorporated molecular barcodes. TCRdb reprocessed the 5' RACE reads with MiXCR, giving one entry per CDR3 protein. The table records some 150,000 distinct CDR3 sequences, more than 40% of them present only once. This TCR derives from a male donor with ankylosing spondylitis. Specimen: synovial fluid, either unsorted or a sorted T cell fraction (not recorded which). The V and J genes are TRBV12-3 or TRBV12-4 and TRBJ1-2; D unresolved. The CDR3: CASSPPPYANYGYTF. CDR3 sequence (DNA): TGTGCCAGCAGCCCTCCCCCGTATGCTAACTATGGCTACACCTTC.